This T cell receptor beta chain stems from a study of T cell responses to AZD1222 COVID-19 vaccine. Background on the study: Pooling of second doses given at about 4 or about 12 weeks was done.

To note about this clone: Its antigen is not known.

Study findings and constraints: CD4 TCRs linked to vaccination spanned spike, dominating at 160-218 and 743-854. Donors were mostly white British, more females; clonal diversity possibly underestimated. AZD1222 recipients seropositive at baseline numbered only 5 to 7.

This table comes from immunoSEQ multiplex PCR, and its TCRdb copy is limited to in-frame clones, with some not included. Of some 200,000 clones in the sample, approximately 95% are singletons; the top ten hold about 3.9%. The sample was peripheral blood, taken on day 0 of AZD1222 vaccination. This receptor was identified in an adult in good health.

The CDR3 DNA follows: TGTGCCAGCAGTTTATCGAGGACTAGCGGCACAGATACGCAGTATTTT. Protein product: CASSLSRTSGTDTQYF. The chain is built from TRBV27 and TRBJ2-3, with 9 bases identical to TRBD2. This CDR3 has 16 amino acids. The germline gives CDR1 MNHEY, CDR2 SMNVEV (reference sequence). V gave up 0 bases and J gave up 1 base; unmatched junction bases: 2.